The 24 T cell receptor beta chains presented below share a single source sample, sequenced in a study of T cell repertoires in cytomegalovirus infection. TCRdb redid the calling of the reads with MiXCR, one entry per CDR3 protein. The sample carries about 83,000 distinct CDR3 sequences, 20% to 30% recorded once. These receptors' targets are unknown. The sequences come from CD8+ T cells from cultured PBMCs, collected from culture after CMV antigen stimulation. The origin of the receptors is a human donor in good health (CMV status not recorded). Some clones in this sample may be carry-over from other donors' samples.

This chain links TRBV9 with TRBJ2-1, with 12 bases fitting TRBD2. The CDR3 runs 15 residues. Germline CDR1 reads SGDLS; CDR2 reads YYNGEE. The ends lost 3 bases at V and 9 bases at J; junction bases unmatched: 7. The CDR3 coding sequence is TGTGCCAGCAGCGACCCCACTAGCGGGGGGTCTGAGCAGTTCTTC. Translated, it gives CASSDPTSGGSEQFF.

With regard to this clonotype: With a much larger clone just one base away, this may be a read error. The gene calls are TRBV28 and TRBJ2-7, with 11 positions matching TRBD1. J lost 4 bases, V lost 4 bases, and 6 bases had no gene match. The germline gives CDR1 MDHEN, CDR2 SYDVKM. The CDR3 totals 15 residues. CDR3 protein: CASSSADRGLYEQYF. CDR3 nucleotides: TGTGCCAGCAGTTCCGCGGACAGGGGGCTTTACGAGCAGTACTTC. Variable domain in full (rest from reference TRBV28 and TRBJ2-7): DVKVTQSSRYLVKRTGEKVFLECVQDMDHENMFWYRQDPGLGLRLIYFSYDVKMKEKGDIPEGYSVSREKKERFSLILESASTNQTSMYLCASSSADRGLYEQYFGPGTRLTVT.

This chain connects TRBV10-2 to TRBJ2-7; D call uncertain. The V end lost 6 bases, the J end lost 0 bases, and 6 bases lay between the germline ends. Germline V gene data show CDR1 as WSHSY and CDR2 as SAAADI. This CDR3 has 12 residues. CDR3 in DNA: TGCGCCAGCAGCAGAGACTCCTACGAGCAGTACTTC. Amino acids: CASSRDSYEQYF.

This clonotype was observed many times. The rearrangement uses TRBV7-9 and TRBJ2-2; weak D call: TRBD1 (5 bases). The germline V and J ends were trimmed by 3 bases and 5 bases, with 16 bases remaining between them. The CDR3 is 16 residues long. Looked up from germline, CDR1 is SEHNR and CDR2 is FQNEAQ (reference sequence). CDR3 residues: CASSFRGKAATGELFF. The CDR3 DNA follows: TGTGCCAGCAGCTTTAGGGGCAAGGCGGCGACCGGGGAGCTGTTTTTT.

In its sample, this clonotype was seen a few times. The chain carries TRBV4-1 and TRBJ2-7; 8 nucleotides align to TRBD1. Germline V gives CDR1 MGHRA, CDR2 YSYEKL. The junction had 11 bases not matched to a gene; V was cut back by 1 base and J by 6 bases. The CDR3 spans 16 residues. The CDR3 DNA sequence: TGCGCCAGCAGCCAAGTACGCCCGGACAGGGTCCCCGAGCAGTACTTC. Translation gives CASSQVRPDRVPEQYF.

The chain links TRBV6-5 to TRBJ2-7; no reliable D call. Deletions cut 6 bases from V and 5 bases from J, with 14 bases between. This CDR3 is built from 13 residues. Germline loops: CDR1 MNHEY, CDR2 SVGAGI. In DNA, the CDR3 is TGTGCCAGCAGCCCATCATACGGAGACGAGCAGTACTTC. Its translation is CASSPSYGDEQYF.

The chain has TRBV27 and TRBJ2-5; 7 bases are shared with TRBD2. V lost 2 bases and J lost 4; bases outside the gene matches: 7. The length of the CDR3 is 15 residues. Germline V gene sequence: CDR1 MNHEY, CDR2 SMNVEV (reference sequence). For the CDR3, the DNA is TGTGCCAGCAGTTTAAGGGAGGGGTGGGGAGAGACCCAGTACTTC. It specifies CASSLREGWGETQYF.

V and J are TRBV12-3 or TRBV12-4 and TRBJ1-1; unclear D gene. The V end was cut by 4 bases, the J end by 4 bases, with 10 bases between. The CDR3 sequence is 13 residues long. The CDR3 reads CASSYEGLTEAFF. For the CDR3, the DNA is TGTGCCAGCAGTTACGAGGGCCTCACTGAAGCTTTCTTT.

This chain uses TRBV2 with TRBJ2-2; D unclear. V gave up 5 bases and J gave up 8 bases, with 12 bases separating them. The CDR3 has 13 amino acids. Germline V gene sequence: CDR1 SNHLY, CDR2 FYNNEI. CDR3 bases: TGTGCCAGCAGTCTTAAGCCGGAGGGGGAGCTGTTTTTT. Protein sequence: CASSLKPEGELFF.

At least ten counts were recorded for this clonotype. The chain employs TRBV11-3 and TRBJ2-2, with 10 positions matching TRBD2. The V gene end was trimmed by 6 bases and the J gene end by 2 bases; junction bases not matched to a gene: 9. The CDR3 loop spans 17 amino acids. Looked up from germline, CDR1 is SGHNT and CDR2 is YENEEA. The CDR3, as DNA: TGTGCCAGCAGGCGAGGCCCTAGCGGGGGTAACACCGGGGAGCTGTTTTTT. It specifies CASRRGPSGGNTGELFF.

This clonotype came up many times. The chain combines TRBV7-8 with TRBJ2-1; D is perhaps TRBD2 (6 bases). The germline V gene has CDR1 SGHVS and CDR2 FQNEAQ. The CDR3 totals 14 residues. Trimming removed 8 bases from V and 0 bases from J, with 11 bases in between. CDR3 DNA: TGTGCCAGCCTACCGGGGGACTCCTACAATGAGCAGTTCTTC. It encodes CASLPGDSYNEQFF.

J is TRBJ2-1 and V is TRBV9; D is possibly TRBD1 (6 bases). CDR3 length equals 16 residues. Trimming took off 3 bases at V and 0 bases at J, with 13 bases between the two ends. CDR1 and CDR2 from the germline V gene are SGDLS and YYNGEE. The CDR3 nucleotides are TGTGCCAGCAGCGGCACAGGGAAGAGCTCCTACAATGAGCAGTTCTTC. Its protein product is CASSGTGKSSYNEQFF.

This clonotype was detected only a few times. The chain recombines TRBV28 with TRBJ2-5; TRBD1 aligns across 9 bases. Trimming at V came to 7 bases and at J to 4 bases, leaving 4 bases not matched to a gene. CDR3 size: 13 residues. Germline CDR1 and CDR2: MDHEN and SYDVKM. CDR3 residues: CASKGQGSETQYF. DNA for the CDR3: TGTGCCAGCAAAGGACAGGGGTCAGAGACCCAGTACTTC.

This clonotype was seen only a few times. CDR3 protein: CAIWTSGGRNTGELFF. The CDR3, as DNA: TGTGCCATCTGGACTAGCGGGGGCCGAAACACCGGGGAGCTGTTTTTT. V gene TRBV7-9 combines with J gene TRBJ2-2, with TRBD2 matching 13 bases. There are 16 residues in the CDR3. After removal of 10 bases from V and 2 bases from J, the junction contained 7 bases not matched to a gene. The V gene's germline CDR1 is SEHNR and CDR2 FQNEAQ (reference sequence).

This clonotype was seen only a few times. J is TRBJ2-7 and V is TRBV15; the match to TRBD1 covers 12 bases. CDR1 is LNHNV, CDR2 YYDKDF, per germline (reference sequence). Trimming removed 1 base from V and 6 bases from J; junction bases left unmatched: 7. There are 16 residues in the CDR3. CDR3 sequence reads: CATSRVAGQGAFEQYF. As DNA, the CDR3 is TGTGCCACCAGCAGAGTGGCGGGACAGGGGGCGTTCGAGCAGTACTTC. The full variable domain, in which reference TRBV15 and TRBJ2-7 provide the parts outside the CDR3, is DAMVIQNPRYQVTQFGKPVTLSCSQTLNHNVMYWYQQKSSQAPKLLFHYYDKDFNNEADTPDNFQSRRPNTSFCFLDIRSPGLGDTAMYLCATSRVAGQGAFEQYFGPGTRLTVT.

This clonotype was seen more than once but under ten times. This chain connects TRBV6-2 or TRBV6-3 to TRBJ1-6; TRBD1 matches 8 bases. In germline, CDR1 is MNHEY, CDR2 SVGEGT. The CDR3 runs 15 residues. The ends lost 5 bases at V and 8 bases at J; junction bases unmatched: 8. In nucleotides, the CDR3 is TGTGCCAGCAGTACCGACAGGGGATTGGATTCACCCCTCCACTTT. Translation gives CASSTDRGLDSPLHF.

A few counts support this clonotype. The CDR3 sequence is CASSIPGTVPYEQYF. The CDR3 DNA sequence: TGTGCCAGTAGTATCCCCGGGACAGTCCCCTACGAGCAGTACTTC. This sequence joins TRBV19 and TRBJ2-7; 7 bases line up with TRBD1. Germline CDR1 reads LNHDA; CDR2 reads SQIVND (reference sequence). The CDR3 runs to 15 residues. V lost 3 bases, J lost 2 bases, and 7 bases stayed unmatched.

The genes are TRBV20-1 and TRBJ1-5; 10 bases are a match to TRBD1. The ends lost 0 bases at V and 1 base at J; junction bases unmatched: 9. The CDR3 runs 18 residues. From germline, CDR1 is DFQATT and CDR2 SNEGSKA (reference sequence). The CDR3 loop reads CSARDLGQGIGSNQPQHF. The CDR3 bases are TGCAGTGCTAGAGATCTGGGACAGGGGATAGGAAGCAATCAGCCCCAGCATTTT.

The chain carries TRBV11-2 and TRBJ2-7, with D possibly being TRBD2 (6 bases). V lost 0 bases to trimming and J lost 2 bases, with 11 bases between them. The CDR3 contains 15 residues. CDR1 and CDR2 from the germline V gene are SGHAT and FQNNGV. The CDR3 loop is CASSLEDGSAYEQYF. Written as DNA, the CDR3 is TGTGCCAGCAGCTTAGAAGACGGGAGTGCCTACGAGCAGTACTTC.

This clonotype came up many times. The chain joins TRBV28 to TRBJ2-3; no clear D. Trimming pared 3 bases from V and 4 bases from J, leaving 14 bases between. Germline V lookup: CDR1 MDHEN, CDR2 SYDVKM. CDR3 length equals 15 residues. The CDR3 reads CASSFERATADTQYF. DNA for the CDR3: TGTGCCAGCAGTTTCGAACGGGCGACGGCAGATACGCAGTATTTT.

As for this clonotype: A much larger clone sits a single nucleotide away, making a read error possible. The chain links TRBV15 to TRBJ1-5, with a weak D call TRBD1 (6 bases). Germline values: CDR1 LNHNV, CDR2 YYDKDF (reference sequence). Deletions cut 3 bases from V and 0 bases from J, with 21 bases between. The CDR3 runs to 19 residues. CDR3 protein: CATSSKEQGLDGSNQPQHF. CDR3 nucleotides: TGTGCCACCAGCAGTAAGGAACAGGGTCTCGATGGTAGCAATCAGCCCCAGCATTTT.

This clonotype was observed many times. The CDR3 region is CASSPGTSDSTDTQYF. The CDR3 DNA is TGTGCCAGCAGCCCGGGGACTAGCGACAGCACAGATACGCAGTATTTT. The chain combines TRBV11-3 with TRBJ2-3; 10 bases line up with TRBD2. CDR1 SGHNT and CDR2 YENEEA come from the germline V gene. Losses at the gene ends were 5 bases for V and 0 bases for J; bases not matched to a gene: 5. The CDR3 sequence is 16 residues long.

There are a few counts of this clonotype. The chain carries TRBV6-6 and TRBJ2-2, with TRBD1 matching over 10 bases. J was trimmed by 5 bases and V by 7 bases; bases with no gene match: 7. This CDR3 has 15 amino acids. The germline V gene encodes CDR1 MNHNY and CDR2 SVGAGI (reference sequence). The DNA for the CDR3 is TGTGCCAGCATCCGGGACAGGGGTGGGACCGGGGAGCTGTTTTTT. Translating it yields CASIRDRGGTGELFF.

A few counts support this clonotype. The CDR3 reads CASSPGTGANVLTF. CDR3 in DNA: TGCGCCAGCAGTCCAGGGACCGGGGCCAACGTCCTGACTTTC. The rearrangement joins TRBV4-3 to TRBJ2-6; the D gene could be TRBD1 or TRBD2 (5 bases each). This CDR3 is built from 14 residues. The V gene's germline CDR1 is LGHNA and CDR2 YSLEER. V gave up 6 bases and J gave up 4 bases, with 10 bases separating them.